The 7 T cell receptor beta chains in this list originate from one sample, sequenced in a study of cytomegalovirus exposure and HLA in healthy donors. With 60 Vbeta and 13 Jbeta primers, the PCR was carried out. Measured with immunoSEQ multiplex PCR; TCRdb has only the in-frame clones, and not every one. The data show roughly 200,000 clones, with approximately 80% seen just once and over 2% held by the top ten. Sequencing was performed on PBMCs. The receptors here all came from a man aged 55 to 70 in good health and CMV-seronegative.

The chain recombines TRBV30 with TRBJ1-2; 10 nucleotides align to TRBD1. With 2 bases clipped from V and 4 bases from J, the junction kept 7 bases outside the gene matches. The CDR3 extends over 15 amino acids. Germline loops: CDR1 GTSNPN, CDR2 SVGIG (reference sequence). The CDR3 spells CAWSNSWTGGYGYTF. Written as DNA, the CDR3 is TGTGCCTGGAGTAATTCTTGGACAGGGGGCTATGGCTACACCTTC.

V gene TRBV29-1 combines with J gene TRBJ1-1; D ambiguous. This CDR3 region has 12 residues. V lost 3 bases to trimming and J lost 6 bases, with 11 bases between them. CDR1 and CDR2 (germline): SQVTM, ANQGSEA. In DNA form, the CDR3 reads TGCAGCGTTGACCAAGGCGGGGCTGAAGCTTTCTTT. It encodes CSVDQGGAEAFF.

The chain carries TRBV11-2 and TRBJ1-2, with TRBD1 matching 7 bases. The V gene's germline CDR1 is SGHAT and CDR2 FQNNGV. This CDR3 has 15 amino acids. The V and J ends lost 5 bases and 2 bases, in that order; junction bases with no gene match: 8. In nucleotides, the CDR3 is TGTGCCAGCAGCCGCACCTTGGACAGGAACTATGGCTACACCTTC. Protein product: CASSRTLDRNYGYTF. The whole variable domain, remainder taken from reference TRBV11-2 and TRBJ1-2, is EAGVAQSPRYKIIEKRQSVAFWCNPISGHATLYWYQQILGQGPKLLIQFQNNGVVDDSQLPKDRFSAERLKGVDSTLKIQPAKLEDSAVYLCASSRTLDRNYGYTFGSGTRLTVV.

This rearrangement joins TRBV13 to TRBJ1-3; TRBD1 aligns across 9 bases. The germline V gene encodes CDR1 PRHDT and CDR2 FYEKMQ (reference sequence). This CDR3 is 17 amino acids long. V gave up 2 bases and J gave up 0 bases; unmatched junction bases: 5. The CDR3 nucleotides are TGTGCCAGCAGCTTAAGACAGGGGGTCTCCTCTGGAAACACCATATATTTT. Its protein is CASSLRQGVSSGNTIYF.

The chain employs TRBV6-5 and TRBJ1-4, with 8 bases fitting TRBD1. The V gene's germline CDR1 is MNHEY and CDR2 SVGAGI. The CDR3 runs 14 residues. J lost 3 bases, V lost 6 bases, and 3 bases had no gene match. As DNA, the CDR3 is TGTGCCAGCAGGACACAGGGGGCTAATGAAAAACTGTTTTTT. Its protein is CASRTQGANEKLFF.

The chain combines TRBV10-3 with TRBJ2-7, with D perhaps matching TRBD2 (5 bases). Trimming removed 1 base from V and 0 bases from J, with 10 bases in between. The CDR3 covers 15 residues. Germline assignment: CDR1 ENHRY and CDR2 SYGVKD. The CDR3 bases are TGTGCCATCAGTGAGTTCGAGGGAAACTCCTACGAGCAGTACTTC. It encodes CAISEFEGNSYEQYF.

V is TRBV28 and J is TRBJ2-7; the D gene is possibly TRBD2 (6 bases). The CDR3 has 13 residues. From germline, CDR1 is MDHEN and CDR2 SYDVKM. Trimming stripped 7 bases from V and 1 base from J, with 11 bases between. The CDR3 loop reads CASIRGGSYEQYF. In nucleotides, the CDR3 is TGTGCCAGCATCCGGGGAGGATCCTACGAGCAGTACTTC.